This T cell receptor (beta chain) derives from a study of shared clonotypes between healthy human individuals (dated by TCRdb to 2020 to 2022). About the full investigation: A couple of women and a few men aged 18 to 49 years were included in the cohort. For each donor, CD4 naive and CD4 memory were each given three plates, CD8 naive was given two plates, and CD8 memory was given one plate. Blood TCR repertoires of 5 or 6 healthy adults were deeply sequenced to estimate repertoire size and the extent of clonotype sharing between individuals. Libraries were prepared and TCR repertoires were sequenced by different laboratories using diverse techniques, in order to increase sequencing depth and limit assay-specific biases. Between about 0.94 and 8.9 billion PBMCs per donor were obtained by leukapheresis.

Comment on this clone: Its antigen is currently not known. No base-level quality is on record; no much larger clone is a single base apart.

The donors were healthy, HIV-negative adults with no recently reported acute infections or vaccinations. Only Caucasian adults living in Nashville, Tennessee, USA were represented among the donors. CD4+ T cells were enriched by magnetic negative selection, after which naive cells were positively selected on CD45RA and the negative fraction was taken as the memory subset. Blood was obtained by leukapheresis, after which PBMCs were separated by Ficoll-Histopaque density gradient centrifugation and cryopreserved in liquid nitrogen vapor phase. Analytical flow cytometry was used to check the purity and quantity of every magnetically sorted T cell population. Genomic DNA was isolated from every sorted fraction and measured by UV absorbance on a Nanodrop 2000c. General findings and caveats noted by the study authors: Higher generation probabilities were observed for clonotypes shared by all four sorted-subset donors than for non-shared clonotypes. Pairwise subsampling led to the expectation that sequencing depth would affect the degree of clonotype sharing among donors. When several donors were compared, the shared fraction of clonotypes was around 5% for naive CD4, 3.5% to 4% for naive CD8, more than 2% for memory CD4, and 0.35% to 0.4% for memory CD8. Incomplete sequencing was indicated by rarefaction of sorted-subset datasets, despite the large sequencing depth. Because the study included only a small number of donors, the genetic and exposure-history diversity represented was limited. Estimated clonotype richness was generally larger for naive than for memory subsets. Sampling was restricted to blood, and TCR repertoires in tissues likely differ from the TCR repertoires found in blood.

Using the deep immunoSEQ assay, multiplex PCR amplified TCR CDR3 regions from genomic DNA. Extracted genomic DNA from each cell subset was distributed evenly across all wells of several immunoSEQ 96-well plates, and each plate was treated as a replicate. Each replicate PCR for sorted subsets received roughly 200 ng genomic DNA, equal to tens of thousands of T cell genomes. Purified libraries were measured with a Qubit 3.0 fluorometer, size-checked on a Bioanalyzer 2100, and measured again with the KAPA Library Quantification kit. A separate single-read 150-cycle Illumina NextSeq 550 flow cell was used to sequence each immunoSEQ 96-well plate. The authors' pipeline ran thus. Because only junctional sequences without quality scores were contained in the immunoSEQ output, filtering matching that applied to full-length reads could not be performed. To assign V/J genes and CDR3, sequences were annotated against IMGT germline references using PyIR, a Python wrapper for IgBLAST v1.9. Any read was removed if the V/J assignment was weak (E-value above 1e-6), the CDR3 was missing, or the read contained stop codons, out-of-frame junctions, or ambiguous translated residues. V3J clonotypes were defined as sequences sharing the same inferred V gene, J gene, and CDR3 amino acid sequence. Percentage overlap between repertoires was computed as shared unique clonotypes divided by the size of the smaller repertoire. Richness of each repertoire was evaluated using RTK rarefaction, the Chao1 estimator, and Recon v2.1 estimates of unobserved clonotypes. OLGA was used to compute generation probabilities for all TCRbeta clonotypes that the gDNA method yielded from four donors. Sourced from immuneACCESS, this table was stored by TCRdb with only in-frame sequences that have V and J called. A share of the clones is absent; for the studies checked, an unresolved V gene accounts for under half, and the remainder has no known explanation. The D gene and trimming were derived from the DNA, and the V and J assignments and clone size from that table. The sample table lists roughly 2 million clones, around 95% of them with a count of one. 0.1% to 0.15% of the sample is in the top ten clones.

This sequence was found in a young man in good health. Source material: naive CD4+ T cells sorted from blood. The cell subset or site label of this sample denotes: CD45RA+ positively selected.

The CDR3 protein sequence reads: CAWTGDKYNSPLHF. The bases read TGTGCCTGGACAGGGGACAAATATAATTCACCCCTCCACTTT. The chain is assembled from TRBV30 and TRBJ1-6, with TRBD1 perhaps the D gene, on 6 matching bases. At the junction V is shortened by 4 bases and J by 4 bases, with 11 bases in between. From the cysteine through the phenylalanine, the CDR3 covers 14 amino acids. Of all the DNA, just the CDR3 is kept, 42 bases in frame from base 1. Via the germline V gene (reference sequence), CDR1 is GTSNPN and CDR2 SVGIG. The full variable domain, completed from the reference TRBV30 and TRBJ1-6 proteins outside the CDR3, reads SQTIHQWPATLVQPVGSPLSLECTVEGTSNPNLYWYRQAAGRGLQLLFYSVGIGQISSEVPQNLSASRPQDRQFILSSKKLLLSDSGFYLCAWTGDKYNSPLHFGNGTRLTVT.